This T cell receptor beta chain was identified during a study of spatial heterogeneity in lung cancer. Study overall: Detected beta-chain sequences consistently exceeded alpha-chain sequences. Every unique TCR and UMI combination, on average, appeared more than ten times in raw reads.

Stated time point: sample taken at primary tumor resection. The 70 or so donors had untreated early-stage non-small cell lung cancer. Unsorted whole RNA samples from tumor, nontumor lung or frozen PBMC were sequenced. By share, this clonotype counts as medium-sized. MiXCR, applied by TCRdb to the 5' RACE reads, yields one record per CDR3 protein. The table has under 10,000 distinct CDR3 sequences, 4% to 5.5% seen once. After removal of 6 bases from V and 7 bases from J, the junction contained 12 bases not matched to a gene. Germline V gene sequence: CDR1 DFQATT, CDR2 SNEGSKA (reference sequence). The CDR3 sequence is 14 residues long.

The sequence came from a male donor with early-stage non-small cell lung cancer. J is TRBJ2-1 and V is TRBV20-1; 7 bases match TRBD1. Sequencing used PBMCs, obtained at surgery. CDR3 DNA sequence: TGCAGTGCGTCGACAGGGAGCAGGGCAAATGAGCAGTTCTTC. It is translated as CSASTGSRANEQFF.